This TCR beta chain was captured by sequencing in a study of beta chain features in type 1 diabetes. Study overall: On cell yields, gender and age, patients and healthy donors were similar. Notes on the study in general: Researchers report that Type 1 diabetes patients had moderately but significantly shorter TCRB CDR3s across all four CD4+ subsets. Fewer insertions but more deletions were seen at VDJ junctions in type 1 diabetes patients. The naive, central memory and Treg TCRB repertoires looked more alike in patients than they did in healthy donors.

J lost 7 bases, V lost 3 bases, and 18 bases had no gene match. Germline loops: CDR1 LNHNV, CDR2 YYDKDF (reference sequence). CDR3 length equals 19 residues. The entirety of the isolated RNA underwent reverse transcription, so expressed TCRB transcripts were sequenced. This table comes from immunoSEQ multiplex PCR, and its TCRdb copy is limited to in-frame clones, with some not included. Among hundreds of thousands of clones, about a tenth were seen once, and the ten largest hold around 0.018%. Points on this clone: Its antigen is currently unknown.

Blood was drawn once from each donor into heparinised tubes. The draws averaged around 0.12 L. The clonotype comes from a man aged 30 to 39 with type 1 diabetes. Sequenced: naive CD4+ T cells from blood. The chain recombines TRBV15 with TRBJ1-3; 10 bases agree with TRBD1. The CDR3 region has the DNA TGTGCCACCAGCAGGTATGCTCGGGGACAGGGGTCCCCGAGCAACACCATATATTTT. It is translated as CATSRYARGQGSPSNTIYF.